The 18 T cell receptor beta chains presented below share a single source sample, sequenced in a study of chemoradiotherapy in HPV16-positive cancers. Profiled with immunoSEQ multiplex PCR; TCRdb holds only in-frame clones, not every one. The sample shows roughly 14,000 clones, under 85% of them seen only once. This specimen was taken from a patient who underwent chemoradiotherapy. The source of these receptors is a human donor with HPV-associated anogenital cancer.

The chain carries TRBV5-4 and TRBJ2-7; TRBD1 aligns across 9 bases. CDR1 and CDR2 from the germline V gene are SGHNT and YYREEE (reference sequence). The CDR3 consists of 15 residues. V lost 5 bases and J lost 5; bases outside the gene matches: 11. For the CDR3, the DNA is TGTGCCAGCAGAGACACCGGGACAGGGAGGAACGAGCAGTACTTC. This codes for CASRDTGTGRNEQYF.

The sample holds a few counts of this clone. V and J are TRBV20-1 and TRBJ1-2; D remains ambiguous. Germline V gene lookup returns CDR1 DFQATT and CDR2 SNEGSKA (reference sequence). The CDR3 has 11 amino acids. V was clipped by 0 bases and J by 8 bases, with 7 bases between them. The chain's CDR3 is CSARDSPGYTF. In DNA, the CDR3 is TGCAGTGCTAGAGATTCTCCGGGCTACACCTTC.

This rearrangement joins TRBV5-5 to TRBJ1-4, with 7 bases lining up with TRBD1. Germline V gene data show CDR1 as SGHKS and CDR2 as YYEKEE (reference sequence). J gave up 9 bases and V 4 bases, and 9 bases lay outside the gene matches. The CDR3 extends over 14 amino acids. The CDR3 loop reads CASSPTGEWKKLFF. DNA of the CDR3: TGTGCCAGCAGCCCTACAGGGGAATGGAAAAAACTGTTTTTT.

This chain joins TRBV11-3 and TRBJ2-3; D may be TRBD2 (6 bases). Germline CDR1 is SGHNT and CDR2 is YENEEA. This CDR3 region has 16 residues. The V gene lost 2 bases and the J gene lost 1 base, with 13 bases spanning the gap. The CDR3 is CASSLFSGGGTDTQYF. CDR3 DNA sequence: TGTGCCAGCAGCTTATTCTCCGGGGGAGGCACAGATACGCAGTATTTT.

This chain connects TRBV18 to TRBJ1-3; D remains unclear. Trimming stripped 3 bases from V and 1 base from J, with 10 bases between. CDR1 KGHSH and CDR2 LQKENI come from the germline V gene. The CDR3 contains 15 residues. CDR3 amino acids: CASSPATRSGNTIYF. In DNA, the CDR3 is TGTGCCAGCTCACCTGCCACCCGGTCTGGAAACACCATATATTTT.

This clone was seen only a few times. J is TRBJ2-3 and V is TRBV19, with TRBD1 matching 12 bases. This CDR3 is 16 amino acids long. The germline gives CDR1 LNHDA, CDR2 SQIVND (reference sequence). Unmatched junction bases numbered 6, after V lost 4 bases and J lost 4 bases. CDR3 in amino acids: CASSTARDRGPDTQYF. As DNA, the CDR3 is TGTGCCAGTAGTACCGCTAGGGACAGGGGGCCAGATACGCAGTATTTT.

This rearrangement joins TRBV15 to TRBJ2-7; D is uncertain. CDR3 size: 15 residues. CDR1 is LNHNV, CDR2 YYDKDF, per germline (reference sequence). Trimming removed 1 base from V and 3 bases from J, with 13 bases in between. The CDR3: CATSRGATLIYEQYF. The CDR3 DNA sequence: TGTGCCACCAGCAGAGGGGCAACCCTCATCTACGAGCAGTACTTC.

The chain recombines TRBV19 with TRBJ2-3, with a weak D call TRBD2 (5 bases). The CDR3 has 16 amino acids. Germline V CDR1 and CDR2: LNHDA, SQIVND (reference sequence). V was clipped by 3 bases and J by 3 bases, with 16 bases between them. The CDR3 region is CASSMRAIGGTDTQYF. The CDR3 DNA reads TGTGCCAGTAGTATGCGTGCGATCGGAGGTACAGATACGCAGTATTTT.

This clone has only one observation. The V call is TRBV28, the J call TRBJ1-2; 7 positions match TRBD1. The V gene end was trimmed by 5 bases and the J gene end by 0 bases; junction bases not matched to a gene: 3. Per the germline V gene, CDR1 is MDHEN and CDR2 is SYDVKM. This CDR3 spans 14 amino acids. For the CDR3, the DNA is TGTGCCAGCAGTCCGACAGGGTCTAACTATGGCTACACCTTC. This translates into CASSPTGSNYGYTF.

The chain uses TRBV5-1 and TRBJ2-5; unclear D gene. Germline V lookup: CDR1 SGHRS, CDR2 YFSETQ. The CDR3 totals 12 residues. V gave up 4 bases and J gave up 1 base, with 5 bases separating them. In nucleotides, the CDR3 is TGCGCCAGCAGCCGGGCCCAAGAGACCCAGTACTTC. Translation gives CASSRAQETQYF.

The chain recombines TRBV7-9 with TRBJ1-1; D unresolved. Trimming took 3 bases from V and 10 from J, leaving 12 bases between them. The CDR3 spans 12 residues. Germline CDR1 SEHNR, CDR2 FQNEAQ (reference sequence). The CDR3 reads CASSFSDFGAFF. The CDR3 DNA reads as TGTGCCAGCAGCTTCTCCGATTTCGGAGCTTTCTTT.

CDR3 residues: CASSESWNRAEAFF. CDR3 sequence (DNA): TGTGCCAGCAGTGAAAGCTGGAACAGGGCCGAAGCTTTCTTT. The chain uses TRBV25-1 and TRBJ1-1; weak D call: TRBD1 (6 bases). This CDR3 is 14 amino acids long. The germline CDR1 and CDR2 sequences are MGHDK and SYGVNS. V was pared by 2 bases and J by 8 bases, with 15 bases between.

In nucleotides, the CDR3 is TGTGCCAGTAGTATAACCGCGACAGGGGCCTACAATGAGCAGTTCTTC. This gives the protein CASSITATGAYNEQFF. The chain recombines TRBV19 with TRBJ2-1; 8 bases are a match to TRBD1. V lost 2 bases, J lost 2 bases, and 5 bases stayed unmatched. Germline CDR1 reads LNHDA; CDR2 reads SQIVND (reference sequence). The CDR3 covers 16 residues. The entire variable domain, with the rest obtained from reference TRBV19 and TRBJ2-1, is as follows: DGGITQSPKYLFRKEGQNVTLSCEQNLNHDAMYWYRQDPGQGLRLIYYSQIVNDFQKGDIAEGYSVSREKKESFPLTVTSAQKNPTAFYLCASSITATGAYNEQFFGPGTRLTVL.

This clone showed up just a few times. The V gene is TRBV19, the J gene TRBJ1-5; perhaps TRBD1 as D (5 bases). The V gene's germline CDR1 is LNHDA and CDR2 SQIVND (reference sequence). This CDR3 is built from 14 residues. V was clipped by 4 bases and J by 7 bases, with 14 bases between them. This CDR3 reads CASSREPGPQPQHF. Written as DNA, the CDR3 is TGTGCCAGTAGTAGAGAGCCGGGACCACAGCCCCAGCATTTT.

The chain's CDR3 is CSVGNQETQYF. CDR3 DNA: TGCAGTGTCGGCAACCAAGAGACCCAGTACTTC. V gene TRBV20-1 combines with J gene TRBJ2-5; D is ambiguous. The germline V gene encodes CDR1 DFQATT and CDR2 SNEGSKA (reference sequence). Trimming took off 7 bases at V and 0 bases at J, with 6 bases between the two ends. This CDR3 region has 11 residues.

The V and J genes are TRBV18 and TRBJ2-1, with 11 positions matching TRBD2. The germline CDR1 and CDR2 sequences are KGHSH and LQKENI. The CDR3 consists of 16 residues. V shed 2 bases and J 4 bases; nucleotides not matched to a gene: 4. The CDR3 DNA reads TGTGCCAGCTCACCAACCGGGACTAGCGGTTACAATGAGCAGTTCTTC. Its protein product is CASSPTGTSGYNEQFF.

This chain connects TRBV12-5 to TRBJ1-5, with D unresolved. The CDR3 runs 12 residues. The V and J ends lost 5 bases and 3 bases respectively, with 5 bases between them. The germline gives CDR1 LGHNT, CDR2 FRNRAP. CDR3 residues: CASGRDNQPQHF. The CDR3 DNA sequence: TGTGCTAGTGGTAGGGACAATCAGCCCCAGCATTTT. The full variable domain, with the rest looked up from reference TRBV12-5 and TRBJ1-5, is DARVTQTPRHKVTEMGQEVTMRCQPILGHNTVFWYRQTMMQGLELLAYFRNRAPLDDSGMPKDRFSAEMPDATLATLKIQPSEPRDSAVYFCASGRDNQPQHFGDGTRLSIL.

This rearrangement joins TRBV25-1 to TRBJ2-5; the D gene could be TRBD1 or TRBD2 (5 bases each). V dropped 1 base and J dropped 3 bases, with 12 bases sitting between them. The CDR3 extends over 15 amino acids. In germline, CDR1 is MGHDK, CDR2 SYGVNS. CDR3 bases: TGTGCCAGCAGTGAATCGTTGGGGGTGGAAGAGACCCAGTACTTC. Amino acids: CASSESLGVEETQYF.